Shown below are 22 T cell receptor beta chains from a single sample sequenced in a study of T cell repertoires in cytomegalovirus infection. One entry per CDR3 protein, called by TCRdb with MiXCR from the reads. The table has about 260,000 distinct CDR3 sequences, roughly an eighth seen once. The source material was PBMCs. These receptors originate from a human donor in good health (CMV status not recorded). Some clones in this sample may be carry-over from other donors' samples.

This clonotype was seen repeatedly, ten times or more. V and J are TRBV7-2 and TRBJ1-6; D gene ambiguous. The CDR3 consists of 17 residues. Germline loops: CDR1 SGHTA, CDR2 FQGNSA. Trimming stripped 5 bases from V and 1 base from J, with 15 bases between. DNA for the CDR3: TGTGCCAGCAGCACCAGTCCCTATGATTCCTATAATTCACCCCTCCACTTT. Its protein is CASSTSPYDSYNSPLHF.

The genes are TRBV7-8 and TRBJ1-1, with D maybe TRBD1 (5 bases). Looked up from germline, CDR1 is SGHVS and CDR2 is FQNEAQ. Trimming shortened V by 5 bases and J by 5 bases, and 9 bases separated the two germline ends. The CDR3 contains 12 residues. CDR3 coding DNA: TGTGCCAGCAGCCGGGACGGAACTGAAGCTTTCTTT. This encodes CASSRDGTEAFF. The complete variable domain, with remaining parts taken from reference TRBV7-8 and TRBJ1-1, reads GAGVSQSPRYKVAKRGQDVALRCDPISGHVSLFWYQQALGQGPEFLTYFQNEAQLDKSGLPSDRFFAERPEGSVSTLKIQRTQQEDSAVYLCASSRDGTEAFFGQGTRLTVV.

In the case of this clonotype: Mismatch with germline at one junction end may stem from a read error. The genes are TRBV20-1 and TRBJ2-7; a possible D gene is TRBD2 (5 bases). The CDR3 consists of 11 residues. Germline V CDR1 and CDR2: DFQATT, SNEGSKA (reference sequence). The CDR3 here is CCASEGYEQYF. The DNA of the CDR3 is TGCTGTGCTAGTGAGGGATACGAGCAGTACTTC.

This chain uses TRBV15 with TRBJ2-2; no definite D call. Germline V gene sequence: CDR1 LNHNV, CDR2 YYDKDF (reference sequence). This CDR3 region has 14 residues. Trimming removed 7 bases from V and 3 bases from J, with 12 bases in between. CDR3 coding DNA: TGTGCCACCACCTCCCAGGACGACACCGGGGAGCTGTTTTTT. This sequence encodes CATTSQDDTGELFF.

This clonotype has at least ten counts. The rearrangement uses TRBV28 and TRBJ2-1; D gene unclear. Trimming shortened V by 6 bases and J by 3 bases, and 6 bases separated the two germline ends. The V gene's germline CDR1 is MDHEN and CDR2 SYDVKM. This CDR3 is 12 amino acids long. CDR3 coding DNA: TGTGCCAGCAGCACAAACTACAATGAGCAGTTCTTC. Residues: CASSTNYNEQFF.

This clonotype occurred many times. The gene calls are TRBV5-1 and TRBJ1-2; 8 positions match TRBD1. The CDR3 runs 14 residues. The V segment lost 5 bases and the J segment 4 bases; nucleotides outside the gene matches: 7. Germline V gives CDR1 SGHRS, CDR2 YFSETQ. Here the CDR3 DNA reads TGCGCCAGCAGACCAGGGGGCAAGCCCTATGGCTACACCTTC. Amino acids: CASRPGGKPYGYTF.

The V gene is TRBV2, the J gene TRBJ2-3; D call uncertain. CDR1 and CDR2 from the germline V gene are SNHLY and FYNNEI. The V end lost 9 bases, the J end lost 2 bases, and 12 bases lay between the germline ends. The length of the CDR3 is 13 residues. CDR3 in amino acids: CARGSASTDTQYF. The CDR3 DNA reads TGTGCCAGGGGTAGTGCTTCCACAGATACGCAGTATTTT.

This clonotype has at least ten counts. This chain links TRBV7-2 with TRBJ2-5; the D gene is possibly TRBD2 (5 bases). CDR1 is SGHTA and CDR2 is FQGNSA in the germline V gene. There are 12 residues in the CDR3. In nucleotides, the CDR3 is TGTGCTGCGGGCGAAACGGGTGAGACCCAGTACTTC. Translated: CAAGETGETQYF.

The sample holds a few counts of this clonotype. This rearrangement joins TRBV5-1 to TRBJ1-1, with D possibly being TRBD1 (6 bases). The germline V gene encodes CDR1 SGHRS and CDR2 YFSETQ. The ends were cut back, 2 bases at V and 7 bases at J, with 18 bases in the middle. The CDR3 extends over 15 amino acids. CDR3: CASSFGQSGAVEAFF. As DNA, the CDR3 is TGCGCCAGCAGCTTCGGACAGTCCGGGGCGGTTGAAGCTTTCTTT.

This chain uses TRBV10-1 with TRBJ2-7, with D perhaps TRBD2 (5 bases). The CDR3 spans 13 residues. CDR1 WNHNN and CDR2 SYGVQD come from the germline V gene (reference sequence). Trimming removed 4 bases at V and 5 bases at J, with 12 bases between. CDR3 sequence reads: CASSGDPGDEQYF. The CDR3 DNA is TGCGCCAGCAGTGGTGACCCCGGGGACGAGCAGTACTTC.

The V and J genes are TRBV7-3 and TRBJ2-3; 11 bases fit TRBD2. Per the germline V gene, CDR1 is SGHTA and CDR2 is FQGTGA. J lost 3 bases, V lost 1 base, and 6 bases had no gene match. The CDR3 is 17 residues long. The CDR3 sequence: CASSLKLAGVFTDTQYF. The CDR3 nucleotides are TGTGCCAGCAGCTTAAAACTAGCGGGGGTTTTTACAGATACGCAGTATTTT.

This clonotype appeared a few times. CDR3 residues: CSASSGGTQETQYF. CDR3 nucleotides: TGCAGCGCCTCTAGCGGGGGGACCCAAGAGACCCAGTACTTC. This chain joins TRBV29-1 and TRBJ2-5; 11 positions agree with TRBD2. The CDR3 covers 14 residues. CDR1 is SQVTM and CDR2 is ANQGSEA in the germline V gene. The J segment lost 1 base and the V segment lost 7 bases, leaving 5 bases of the junction unmatched.

This clonotype was recorded a few times. The V call is TRBV10-2, the J call TRBJ2-7; either TRBD1 or TRBD2 may supply D (5 bases each). Trimming left V 6 bases short and J 4 bases short, with 16 bases between. This CDR3 has 14 amino acids. The V gene's germline CDR1 is WSHSY and CDR2 SAAADI. CDR3 sequence reads: CASRDGGPSYEQYF. The DNA of the CDR3 is TGCGCCAGCAGGGATGGGGGTCCTTCTTACGAGCAGTACTTC.

This clonotype has ten or more counts. This chain links TRBV7-8 with TRBJ2-2; TRBD1 agrees at 8 bases. CDR3 length equals 15 residues. V shed 5 bases, J shed 5 bases, and the junction held 7 bases outside the gene matches. The germline gives CDR1 SGHVS, CDR2 FQNEAQ. The CDR3 DNA sequence: TGTGCCAGCAGCCCTCGGGACAGGTCAACCGGGGAGCTGTTTTTT. Its protein is CASSPRDRSTGELFF.

This clonotype showed up many times. This chain joins TRBV10-3 and TRBJ2-1; D not certain. V was pared by 6 bases and J by 2 bases, with 17 bases between. This CDR3 has 16 residues. The germline CDR1 and CDR2 sequences are ENHRY and SYGVKD. The CDR3 loop is CAIRPTVSTPYNEQFF. As DNA, the CDR3 is TGTGCCATCAGACCGACGGTATCGACTCCCTACAATGAGCAGTTCTTC.

This clonotype has ten or more counts. V gene TRBV2 combines with J gene TRBJ2-7; the D is unclear. The V gene lost 11 bases and the J gene lost 0 bases, with 17 bases spanning the gap. The CDR3 has 14 residues. The germline V gene encodes CDR1 SNHLY and CDR2 FYNNEI. CDR3 nucleotides: TGTGCCGGGCGGACCACGGTGTCCTCCTACGAGCAGTACTTC. Translation gives CAGRTTVSSYEQYF.

This sequence joins TRBV2 and TRBJ1-2; 12 bases are shared with TRBD1. With 6 bases clipped from V and 4 bases from J, the junction kept 6 bases outside the gene matches. Germline CDR1 is SNHLY and CDR2 is FYNNEI. This CDR3 has 15 residues. The DNA for the CDR3 is TGTGCCAGCAGCCTGGGACAGGGGGCAACCTATGGCTACACCTTC. Translated: CASSLGQGATYGYTF. The full variable domain, its missing parts supplied by reference TRBV2 and TRBJ1-2, is EPEVTQTPSHQVTQMGQEVILRCVPISNHLYFYWYRQILGQKVEFLVSFYNNEISEKSEIFDDQFSVERPDGSNFTLKIRSTKLEDSAMYFCASSLGQGATYGYTFGSGTRLTVV.

The chain links TRBV12-3 or TRBV12-4 to TRBJ2-5; possible D gene TRBD1, 6 bases. The CDR3 is 13 residues long. V was trimmed by 6 bases and J by 5 bases, leaving 13 bases between them. CDR3 bases: TGTGCCAGCAGCCAGGGGTATGGGGAGACCCAGTACTTC. It specifies CASSQGYGETQYF.

The J gene is TRBJ2-3, the V gene TRBV5-1; TRBD2 might be the D (6 bases). Per germline, CDR1 SGHRS and CDR2 YFSETQ. The CDR3 has 14 amino acids. V was trimmed by 3 bases and J by 9 bases, leaving 17 bases between them. The CDR3, as DNA: TGCGCCAGCAGCTGGGGACTTGACCGAGACACGCAGTATTTT. Translation: CASSWGLDRDTQYF.

This clonotype was recorded at least ten times. The chain links TRBV7-6 to TRBJ2-3; 11 positions match TRBD2. V gave up 1 base and J gave up 1 base; unmatched junction bases: 4. This CDR3 spans 17 amino acids. Germline CDR1 reads SGHVS; CDR2 reads FNYEAQ. In nucleotides, the CDR3 is TGTGCCAGCAGCTTAGGGACTAGCGGGTATCGCACAGATACGCAGTATTTT. Translated: CASSLGTSGYRTDTQYF.

The table lists this clonotype with a few counts. The rearrangement joins TRBV28 to TRBJ2-1, with TRBD2 matching over 8 bases. Germline CDR1 and CDR2: MDHEN and SYDVKM. The CDR3 is made up of 15 amino acids. The trim removed 2 bases at V and 9 bases at J, leaving 9 bases unmatched. The CDR3 coding sequence is TGTGCCAGCAGTTTAGGGAGTCCCGGGAGGGTTGAGCAGTTCTTC. It yields the protein CASSLGSPGRVEQFF.

The rearrangement links TRBV4-2 to TRBJ1-5; D not resolved. V was clipped by 0 bases and J by 3 bases, with 9 bases between them. Germline CDR1 is LGHNA and CDR2 is YNFKEQ. The CDR3 sequence is 15 residues long. The CDR3 spells CASSQDRLNNQPQHF. The CDR3 region has the DNA TGTGCCAGCAGCCAAGATCGATTGAACAATCAGCCCCAGCATTTT.